The 4 T cell receptor beta chains in this list originate from one sample, sequenced in a study of blood T cell repertoires in COVID-19. The data were produced by immunoSEQ multiplex PCR, yet TCRdb's version contains in-frame clones alone and is incomplete. There are roughly 200,000 clones in the sample; 84% occur only once, and under 4% lies in the top ten. The sequenced material came from PBMCs or T cells enriched from blood (not recorded which). The receptors here all came from a woman aged 30 to 39 who had been exposed to COVID-19.

This clone was observed a few times. CDR3 sequence (DNA): TGTGCCAGTAGGGGCCCGGACAGGGCTCTATATGGCTACACCTTC. The encoded protein is CASRGPDRALYGYTF. The chain recombines TRBV19 with TRBJ1-2; 8 bases are a match to TRBD1. This CDR3 spans 15 amino acids. The germline CDR1 and CDR2 sequences are LNHDA and SQIVND (reference sequence). V was clipped by 6 bases and J by 5 bases; unmatched bases: 11.

This chain connects TRBV7-7 to TRBJ2-3; D might be TRBD2 (6 bases). CDR3 length: 15 amino acids. Germline V gives CDR1 SSHAT, CDR2 FNYEAQ (reference sequence). V lost 5 bases and J 4 bases, leaving 16 bases between the germline ends. The CDR3 reads CASSRGVGEADTQYF. CDR3 sequence (DNA): TGTGCCAGCAGCCGCGGGGTAGGAGAGGCAGATACGCAGTATTTT.

Only one count was recorded for this clone. The rearrangement links TRBV4-1 to TRBJ2-7, with 7 bases matching TRBD2. Germline loops: CDR1 MGHRA, CDR2 YSYEKL. Trimming cost V 0 bases and J 0 bases; bases outside gene matches: 8. The CDR3 contains 17 residues. The chain's CDR3 is CASSQEKGTTPSYEQYF. CDR3 in DNA: TGCGCCAGCAGCCAAGAGAAGGGGACTACCCCCTCCTACGAGCAGTACTTC.

The chain carries TRBV14 and TRBJ1-1; 9 bases are a match to TRBD1. The germline V gene encodes CDR1 SGHDN and CDR2 FVKESK. The CDR3 totals 15 residues. Trimming cost V 8 bases and J 5 bases; bases outside gene matches: 12. This CDR3 is CASETLPGQGTEAFF. Written as DNA, the CDR3 is TGTGCCAGCGAAACGTTACCGGGACAGGGAACTGAAGCTTTCTTT.